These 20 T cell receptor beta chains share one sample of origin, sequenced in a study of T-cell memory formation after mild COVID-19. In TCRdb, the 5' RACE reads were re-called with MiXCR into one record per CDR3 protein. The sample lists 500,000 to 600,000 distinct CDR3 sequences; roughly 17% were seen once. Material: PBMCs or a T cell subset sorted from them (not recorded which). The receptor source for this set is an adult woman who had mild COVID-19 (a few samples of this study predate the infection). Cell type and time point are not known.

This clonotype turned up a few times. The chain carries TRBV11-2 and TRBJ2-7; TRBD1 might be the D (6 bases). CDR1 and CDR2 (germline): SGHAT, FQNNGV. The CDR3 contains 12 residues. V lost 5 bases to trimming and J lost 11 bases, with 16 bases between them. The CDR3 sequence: CASSPGPGTKYF. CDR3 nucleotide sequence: TGTGCCAGCAGCCCCGGTCCTGGGACAAAGTACTTC. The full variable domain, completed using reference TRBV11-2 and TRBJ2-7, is EAGVAQSPRYKIIEKRQSVAFWCNPISGHATLYWYQQILGQGPKLLIQFQNNGVVDDSQLPKDRFSAERLKGVDSTLKIQPAKLEDSAVYLCASSPGPGTKYFGPGTRLTVT.

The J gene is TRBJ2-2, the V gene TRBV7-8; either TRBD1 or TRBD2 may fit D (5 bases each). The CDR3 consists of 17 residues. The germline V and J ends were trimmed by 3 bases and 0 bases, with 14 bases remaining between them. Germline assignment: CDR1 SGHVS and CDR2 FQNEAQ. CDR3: CASSFLGRLANTGELFF. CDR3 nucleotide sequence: TGTGCCAGCAGCTTTCTGGGACGTCTGGCGAACACCGGGGAGCTGTTTTTT. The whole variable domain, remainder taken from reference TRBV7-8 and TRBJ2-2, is GAGVSQSPRYKVAKRGQDVALRCDPISGHVSLFWYQQALGQGPEFLTYFQNEAQLDKSGLPSDRFFAERPEGSVSTLKIQRTQQEDSAVYLCASSFLGRLANTGELFFGEGSRLTVL.

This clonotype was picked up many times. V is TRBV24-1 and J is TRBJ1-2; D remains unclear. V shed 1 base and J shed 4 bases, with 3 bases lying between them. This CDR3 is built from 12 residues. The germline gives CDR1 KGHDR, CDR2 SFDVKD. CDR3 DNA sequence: TGTGCCACCAGTGATTTAGTCTATGGCTACACCTTC. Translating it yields CATSDLVYGYTF.

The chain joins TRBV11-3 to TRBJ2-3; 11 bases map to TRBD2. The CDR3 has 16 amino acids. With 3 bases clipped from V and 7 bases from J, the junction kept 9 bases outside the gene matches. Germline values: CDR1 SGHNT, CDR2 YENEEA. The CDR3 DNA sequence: TGTGCCAGCAGCTTTCATAGCGGGAGGGCCGGGAATACGCAGTATTTT. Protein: CASSFHSGRAGNTQYF. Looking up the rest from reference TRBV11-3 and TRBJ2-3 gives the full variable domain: EAGVVQSPRYKIIEKKQPVAFWCNPISGHNTLYWYLQNLGQGPELLIRYENEEAVDDSQLPKDRFSAERLKGVDSTLKIQPAELGDSAVYLCASSFHSGRAGNTQYFGPGTRLTVL.

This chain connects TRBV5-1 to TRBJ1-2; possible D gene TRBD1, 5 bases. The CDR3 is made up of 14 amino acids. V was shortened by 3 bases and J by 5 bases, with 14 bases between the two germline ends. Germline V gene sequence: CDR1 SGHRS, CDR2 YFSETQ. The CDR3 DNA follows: TGCGCCAGCAGCTCCGGGACGGGAATGTATGGCTACACCTTC. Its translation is CASSSGTGMYGYTF.

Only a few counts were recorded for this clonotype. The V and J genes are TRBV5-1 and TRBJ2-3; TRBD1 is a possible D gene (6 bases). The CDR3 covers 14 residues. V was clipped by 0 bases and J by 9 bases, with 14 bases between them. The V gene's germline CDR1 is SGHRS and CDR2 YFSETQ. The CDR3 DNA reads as TGCGCCAGCAGCTTGGCCACCAACAGGGAGACGCAGTATTTT. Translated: CASSLATNRETQYF.

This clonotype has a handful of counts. As DNA, the CDR3 is TGCGCCAGCAGCTTGGGGGGGAATCAAGAGACCCAGTACTTC. Translated: CASSLGGNQETQYF. V usage is TRBV5-1 and J usage is TRBJ2-5, with D perhaps assigned TRBD1 or TRBD2 (5 bases each). V dropped 0 bases and J dropped 2 bases, with 8 bases sitting between them. CDR1 and CDR2 (germline): SGHRS, YFSETQ. The CDR3 consists of 14 residues.

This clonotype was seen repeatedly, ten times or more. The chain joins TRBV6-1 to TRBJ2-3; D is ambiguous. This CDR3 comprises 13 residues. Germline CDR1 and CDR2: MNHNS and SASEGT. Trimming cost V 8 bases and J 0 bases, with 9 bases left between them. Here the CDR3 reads CASRLISTDTQYF. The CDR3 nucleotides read TGTGCCAGCCGTCTGATTAGCACAGATACGCAGTATTTT.

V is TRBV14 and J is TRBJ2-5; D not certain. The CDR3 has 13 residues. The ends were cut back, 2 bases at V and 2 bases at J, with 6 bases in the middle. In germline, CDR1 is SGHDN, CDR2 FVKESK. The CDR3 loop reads CASSQWQQETQYF. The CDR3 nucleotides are TGTGCCAGCAGCCAATGGCAACAAGAGACCCAGTACTTC.

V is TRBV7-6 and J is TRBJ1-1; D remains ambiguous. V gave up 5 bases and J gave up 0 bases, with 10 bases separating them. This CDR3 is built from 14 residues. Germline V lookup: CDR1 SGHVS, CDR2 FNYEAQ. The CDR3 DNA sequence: TGTGCCAGCAGCCCGAACCTCATGAACACTGAAGCTTTCTTT. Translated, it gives CASSPNLMNTEAFF.

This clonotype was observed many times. DNA for the CDR3: TGTGCCAGCAGCTTTTCCACCTTGGATGAGCAGTTCTTC. This translates into CASSFSTLDEQFF. The chain uses TRBV7-6 and TRBJ2-1; D is uncertain. CDR1 and CDR2 from the germline V gene are SGHVS and FNYEAQ. The CDR3 has 13 residues. The V end was cut by 3 bases, the J end by 8 bases, with 11 bases between.

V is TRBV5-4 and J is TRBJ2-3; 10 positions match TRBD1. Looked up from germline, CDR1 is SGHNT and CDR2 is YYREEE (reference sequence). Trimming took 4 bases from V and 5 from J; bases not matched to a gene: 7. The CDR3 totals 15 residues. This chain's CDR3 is CASSTRDRGQDTQYF. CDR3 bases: TGTGCCAGCAGCACCCGGGACAGGGGTCAAGATACGCAGTATTTT.

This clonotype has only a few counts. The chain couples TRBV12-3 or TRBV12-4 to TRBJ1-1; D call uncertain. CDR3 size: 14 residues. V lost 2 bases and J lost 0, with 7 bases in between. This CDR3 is CASSLHGLNTEAFF. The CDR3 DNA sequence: TGTGCCAGCAGTTTACACGGACTGAACACTGAAGCTTTCTTT.

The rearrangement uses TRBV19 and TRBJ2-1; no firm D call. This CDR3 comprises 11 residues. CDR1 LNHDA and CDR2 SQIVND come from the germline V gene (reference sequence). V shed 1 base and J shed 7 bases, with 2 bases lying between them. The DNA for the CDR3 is TGTGCCAGTAGTATAGGGAATGAGCAGTTCTTC. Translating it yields CASSIGNEQFF.

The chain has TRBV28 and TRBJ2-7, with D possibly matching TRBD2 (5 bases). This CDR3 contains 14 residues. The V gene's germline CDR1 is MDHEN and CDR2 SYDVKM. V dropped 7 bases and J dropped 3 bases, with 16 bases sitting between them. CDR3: CASNPLDLYYEQYF. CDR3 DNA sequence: TGTGCCAGCAACCCACTAGACTTGTACTACGAGCAGTACTTC.

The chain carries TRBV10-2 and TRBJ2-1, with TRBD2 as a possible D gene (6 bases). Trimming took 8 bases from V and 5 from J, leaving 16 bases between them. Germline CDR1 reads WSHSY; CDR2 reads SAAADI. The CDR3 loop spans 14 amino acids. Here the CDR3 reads CASGRKRADNEQFF. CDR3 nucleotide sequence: TGCGCCAGCGGGCGAAAGCGGGCCGACAATGAGCAGTTCTTC.

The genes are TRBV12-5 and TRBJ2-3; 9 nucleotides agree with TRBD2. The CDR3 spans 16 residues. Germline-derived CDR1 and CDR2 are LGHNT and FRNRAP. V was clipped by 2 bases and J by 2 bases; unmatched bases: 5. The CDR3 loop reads CASGLFLAGTTDTQYF. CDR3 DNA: TGTGCTAGTGGTTTGTTCCTAGCGGGGACCACAGATACGCAGTATTTT.

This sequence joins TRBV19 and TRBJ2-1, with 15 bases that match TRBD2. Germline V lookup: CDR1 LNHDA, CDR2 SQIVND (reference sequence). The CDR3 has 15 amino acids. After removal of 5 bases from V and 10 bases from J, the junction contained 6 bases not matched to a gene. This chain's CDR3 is CASSWTSGRAGEQFF. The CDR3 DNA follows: TGTGCCAGTAGTTGGACTAGCGGGAGGGCTGGGGAGCAGTTCTTC.

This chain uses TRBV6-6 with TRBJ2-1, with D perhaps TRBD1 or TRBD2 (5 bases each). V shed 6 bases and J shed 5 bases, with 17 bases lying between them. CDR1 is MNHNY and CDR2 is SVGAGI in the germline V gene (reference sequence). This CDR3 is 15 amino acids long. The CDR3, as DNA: TGTGCCAGCAGCCCCCGGGACCTCTTGGACAATGAGCAGTTCTTC. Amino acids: CASSPRDLLDNEQFF.

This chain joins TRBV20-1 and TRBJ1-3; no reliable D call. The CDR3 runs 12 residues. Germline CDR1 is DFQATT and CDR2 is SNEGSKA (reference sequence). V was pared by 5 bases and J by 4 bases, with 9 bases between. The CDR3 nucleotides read TGCAGTGCTGCTGGGCCCGGAAACACCATATATTTT. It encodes CSAAGPGNTIYF.